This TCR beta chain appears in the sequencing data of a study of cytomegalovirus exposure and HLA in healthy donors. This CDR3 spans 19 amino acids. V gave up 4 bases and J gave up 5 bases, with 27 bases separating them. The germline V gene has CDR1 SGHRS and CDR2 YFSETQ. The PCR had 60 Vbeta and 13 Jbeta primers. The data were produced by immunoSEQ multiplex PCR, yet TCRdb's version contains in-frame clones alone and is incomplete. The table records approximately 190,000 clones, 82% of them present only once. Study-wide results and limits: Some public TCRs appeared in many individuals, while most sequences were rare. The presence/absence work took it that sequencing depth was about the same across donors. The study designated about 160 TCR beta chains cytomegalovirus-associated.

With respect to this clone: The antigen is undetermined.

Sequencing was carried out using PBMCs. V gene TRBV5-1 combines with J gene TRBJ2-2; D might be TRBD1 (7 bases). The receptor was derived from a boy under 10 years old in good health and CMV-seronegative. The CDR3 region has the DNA TGCGCCAGCAGCCCGGAAGGAGGGTGGACAGGTCGCCCTACCGGGGAGCTGTTTTTT. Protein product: CASSPEGGWTGRPTGELFF.